This T cell receptor beta chain was captured by sequencing in a study of blood T cell repertoires in COVID-19. As for the study in general: PBMCs, B-cell-depleted T cells, or T cells were the source of the cDNA or gDNA that made up the material.

Only in-frame clones appear in the TCRdb table, and some are missing; sequencing was by immunoSEQ multiplex PCR. This repertoire shows about 230,000 clones, 80% to 90% found once; its top ten account for 1.4%. With 6 bases removed from V and 5 bases from J, the gap between germline ends came to 8 bases. Germline values: CDR1 SGHRS, CDR2 YFSETQ. The CDR3 length is 11 residues. What was sequenced was peripheral blood. The TCR was taken from a woman aged 40 to 55 who had recovered from COVID-19. The chain links TRBV5-1 to TRBJ1-1; weak D call: TRBD1 (5 bases). Here the CDR3 reads CASKGETEAFF. As DNA, the CDR3 is TGCGCCAGCAAAGGGGAAACTGAAGCTTTCTTT.